These T cell receptor beta chains were read from a single sample in a study of T cells expressing NK-cell markers. Reanalyzing the 5' RACE reads, TCRdb keeps one entry per CDR3 protein, without DNA. This listing includes approximately 150,000 distinct CDR3 sequences. Material for sequencing was blood T cells: a sorted CD56 or NKG2C T cell subset, CD4+ or CD8+ T cells, or bulk PBMC T cells (not recorded which). All receptors come from a woman aged 18 to 75 in good health. Both conserved end residues are part of each CDR3.

TRBJ2-5 TRBV7-2 CASSLGGPPSQYF
TRBJ1-2 TRBV4-2 CASRSRDRDNYGYTF
TRBJ2-4 TRBV28 CASSLKNIQYF
TRBJ2-1 TRBV20-1 CSAVGLAGVNEQFF
TRBJ1-5 TRBV20-1 CSARLGGDQPQHF
TRBJ1-2 TRBV7-2 CASSLPGGFYGYTF
TRBJ2-7 TRBV10-3 CAISGTGSDEQYF
TRBJ2-2 TRBV6-6 CASSYVTGELFF
TRBJ2-4 TRBV9 CASSLGGVENIQYF
TRBJ2-3 TRBV7-2 CASSPIRHSGVDTQYF
TRBJ2-3 TRBV29-1 CSERDSLTDTQYF
TRBJ1-2 TRBV6-5 CASSYTWTATNYGYTF
TRBJ2-1 TRBV5-1 CASSSTEYRAYNEQFF
TRBJ2-3 TRBV20-1 CSATPDTTDTQYF
TRBJ1-1 TRBV6-1 CASTPRQDTEAFF
TRBJ2-7 TRBV6-6 CASSHRDHGQYF
TRBJ1-2 TRBV2 CASSPEAGWGGGYTF
TRBJ2-3 TRBV5-1 CASSLGLDTDTQYF
TRBJ2-5 TRBV5-1 CASSLGQASLQETQYF
TRBJ2-5 TRBV5-1 CASSLGVQETQYF
TRBJ2-3 TRBV7-2 CASSTQSTDTQYF
TRBJ2-3 TRBV7-9 CASSLVAGVTDTQYF
TRBJ2-3 TRBV5-1 CASSPTSGPTDTQYF
TRBJ2-2 TRBV5-1 CASSLGLAGRRNTGELFF
TRBJ2-2 TRBV7-9 CASSLPSGVGTGELFF
TRBJ1-1 TRBV7-2 CASSFDDRPSF
TRBJ2-1 TRBV12-3/TRBV12-4 CASSPGGAGLHNEQFF
TRBJ2-3 TRBV11-2 CASSLGASGGFTDTQYF
TRBJ2-3 TRBV12-3/TRBV12-4 CASSVFRVADTQYF
TRBJ2-7 TRBV18 CASSPPAGAAYEQYF
TRBJ1-1 TRBV27 CASRVNAEAFF
TRBJ1-2 TRBV7-2 CASSLRTGNYGYTF
TRBJ2-1 TRBV5-1 CASSPQGIHEQFF
TRBJ2-5 TRBV5-1 CASRQGASVTYQETQYF
TRBJ2-4 TRBV30 CAWSSARGKNIQYF
TRBJ2-1 TRBV5-1 CASSLSGTLSYNEQFF
TRBJ1-1 TRBV11-2 CASSASGDGAFF
TRBJ2-5 TRBV29-1 CSVVGQKPTQYF
TRBJ2-2 TRBV5-1 CASSLVTSIDGELFF
TRBJ2-1 TRBV28 CASSLSYLSGQRKQFF
TRBJ2-4 TRBV6-1 CATQQSVLGAKNIQYF
TRBJ1-5 TRBV7-6 CASAGKNNQPQHF